Ten or more counts support the clone carrying this T cell receptor (beta chain). Antigen specificity is unknown. Per-sample yields of isolated PBMCs were at least 6 million. Then a second PCR, running roughly 7 to 12 cycles, was carried out with a sample-barcoded 5' primer and a J-beta primer mix. Every cDNA molecule carried a tag from a template-switch adaptor bearing 12 random nucleotides. One entry per CDR3 protein, called by TCRdb with MiXCR from the 5' RACE reads. The sample lists 600,000 to 850,000 distinct CDR3 sequences, approximately 39% occurring once. The sample belongs to a study of blood T cells in healthy people across ages. General study points: The diversity estimates, figures obtained from one million T cells, were considered underestimates. Unsorted PBMCs prevented conclusive naive versus antigen-experienced comparison.

V shed 5 bases, J shed 7 bases, and the junction held 10 bases outside the gene matches. The CDR3 is 15 amino acids. CDR1 and CDR2 from the germline V gene are SGHTA and FQGNSA. The rearrangement uses TRBV7-2 and TRBJ2-1; the match to TRBD2 covers 8 bases. The TCR was taken from a woman aged 60-70 years in good health. Sequencing input: blood. The CDR3 region is CASSTGREGINEQFF. The CDR3 DNA reads TGTGCCAGCAGCACGGGCCGGGAGGGCATAAATGAGCAGTTCTTC.